This TCR beta chain was observed in a study of beta chain features in type 1 diabetes. Whole-study findings and limits: Unsettled here was the matter of whether HLA type influences TCRB rearrangement.

CDR1 is SQVTM, CDR2 ANQGSEA, per germline. This CDR3 contains 14 residues. The germline V and J ends were trimmed by 4 bases and 0 bases, with 12 bases remaining between them. This clone was observed a few times. Its target is not known. CD4+ naive, central memory, regulatory and stem cell-like memory subsets were isolated by sorting on CD45RO/CCR7/CD25/CD127/CD95/CD27. Every bit of the isolated RNA underwent reverse transcription, so sequencing read expressed TCRB transcripts. Naive, central memory and regulatory T cell samples came to a mean of around 3.5 million reads. TCRdb's table, derived via immunoSEQ multiplex PCR, lists solely in-frame clones and lacks some. The data show about 150,000 clones, 8.5% to 14% seen once.

The receptor's source is a man aged 18 to 35 in good health. The rearrangement links TRBV29-1 to TRBJ1-1; D is uncertain. The sequenced sample was central memory CD4+ T cells from blood. The CDR3, as DNA: TGCAGCGTTGCGCCGGGAACAATGAACACTGAAGCTTTCTTT. This codes for CSVAPGTMNTEAFF.